This T cell receptor (beta chain) appears in the sequencing data of a study of blood T cell repertoires in COVID-19. As originally analysed: For nucleated cells, counts were estimated from reference gene primer amplification. Assay used: immunoSEQ multiplex PCR; TCRdb lists only in-frame clones, some missing. The V and J calls and clone size come from that table; D and trimming were worked out from the DNA. The sample carries some 96,000 clones, roughly 90% recorded once. This CDR3 contains 20 residues. Germline V gene lookup returns CDR1 SGDLS and CDR2 YYNGEE. V lost 3 bases, J lost 6 bases, and 18 bases stayed unmatched.

The sequence was collected from a man older than 75 with acute or convalescent COVID-19. The chain has TRBV9 and TRBJ2-1, with TRBD2 matching over 13 bases. The material sequenced was peripheral blood. CDR3 nucleotide sequence: TGTGCCAGCAGCGCGCGTACGGGACTAGCGGGGTCGTTCGCCCCCAATGAGCAGTTCTTC. Residues: CASSARTGLAGSFAPNEQFF.